Each of the 8 T cell receptor beta chains below was sequenced from the same sample in a study of T cells after yellow fever vaccination. MiXCR, applied by TCRdb to the 5' RACE reads, yields one record per CDR3 protein. Altogether about 260,000 distinct CDR3 sequences are present, around 4.9% being singletons, with the ten largest covering 2.5% to 4%. The source material was CD4+ T cells sorted from PBMCs, sampled on the day of the yellow fever booster vaccination. These receptors were collected from a man between 18 and 29 years old who received the YFV17D yellow fever vaccine.

This clonotype was detected only a few times. This chain links TRBV12-3 or TRBV12-4 with TRBJ1-2, with 7 bases matching TRBD1. V was pared by 4 bases and J by 5 bases, with 4 bases of the junction left unmatched. The CDR3 has 13 residues. Here the CDR3 DNA reads TGTGCCAGCAGTTACAGGGGCTCTTATGGCTACACCTTC. Translating gives CASSYRGSYGYTF.

There are a few counts of this clonotype. The genes are TRBV5-1 and TRBJ2-1, with no clear D. V was pared by 4 bases and J by 8 bases, with 10 bases between. The CDR3 is 12 residues long. Germline V gives CDR1 SGHRS, CDR2 YFSETQ. Written as DNA, the CDR3 is TGCGCCAGCAGCGGGGATTTAGATGAGCAGTTCTTC. Translation: CASSGDLDEQFF.

This clonotype was observed at least ten times. The genes are TRBV19 and TRBJ1-1, with D perhaps TRBD1 (5 bases). The CDR3 covers 13 residues. V dropped 3 bases and J dropped 3 bases, with 8 bases sitting between them. Germline V gene sequence: CDR1 LNHDA, CDR2 SQIVND (reference sequence). The CDR3 nucleotides read TGTGCCAGTAGTATTGGGGCAGACACTGAAGCTTTCTTT. This codes for CASSIGADTEAFF.

The J gene is TRBJ1-5, the V gene TRBV6-5; 9 bases fit TRBD1. Germline assignment: CDR1 MNHEY and CDR2 SVGAGI. The CDR3 sequence is 14 residues long. The V and J ends lost 4 bases and 5 bases, in that order; junction bases with no gene match: 3. CDR3 coding DNA: TGTGCCAGCAGTTCGACAGGGGGGTATCAGCCCCAGCATTTT. Protein sequence: CASSSTGGYQPQHF.

The V call is TRBV4-1, the J call TRBJ2-7; 8 bases match TRBD1. The CDR3 totals 13 residues. Looked up from germline, CDR1 is MGHRA and CDR2 is YSYEKL. After removal of 4 bases from V and 3 bases from J, the junction contained 2 bases not matched to a gene. The CDR3 DNA follows: TGCGCCAGCAGCCTCGACAGGGGCTACGAGCAGTACGTC. It yields the protein CASSLDRGYEQYV.

This clonotype was seen a handful of times. The chain has TRBV6-2 or TRBV6-3 and TRBJ1-1; D ambiguous. CDR1 and CDR2 from the germline V gene are MNHEY and SVGEGT. V dropped 4 bases and J dropped 2 bases, with 8 bases sitting between them. CDR3 length: 13 residues. CDR3 sequence: CASSWQLNTEAFF. CDR3 sequence (DNA): TGTGCCAGCAGTTGGCAGCTAAACACTGAAGCTTTCTTT.

There are many counts of this clonotype. V and J are TRBV18 and TRBJ1-5; D ambiguous. The CDR3 length is 12 residues. V was trimmed by 2 bases and J by 7 bases, leaving 6 bases between them. CDR1 and CDR2 from the germline V gene are KGHSH and LQKENI. The CDR3 sequence: CASSPIGQPQHF. As DNA, the CDR3 is TGTGCCAGCTCACCAATCGGACAGCCCCAGCATTTT. Looking up the rest from reference TRBV18 and TRBJ1-5 gives the full variable domain: NAGVMQNPRHLVRRRGQEARLRCSPMKGHSHVYWYRQLPEEGLKFMVYLQKENIIDESGMPKERFSAEFPKEGPSILRIQQVVRGDSAAYFCASSPIGQPQHFGDGTRLSIL.

This clonotype was observed a few times. The V call is TRBV9, the J call TRBJ1-2; D may be TRBD1 (6 bases). The V end lost 1 base, the J end lost 3 bases, and 7 bases lay between the germline ends. The CDR3 has 13 amino acids. CDR1 SGDLS and CDR2 YYNGEE come from the germline V gene. CDR3 DNA sequence: TGTGCCAGCAGCGTATCAGGGGACTATGGCTACACCTTC. Amino acid sequence: CASSVSGDYGYTF.